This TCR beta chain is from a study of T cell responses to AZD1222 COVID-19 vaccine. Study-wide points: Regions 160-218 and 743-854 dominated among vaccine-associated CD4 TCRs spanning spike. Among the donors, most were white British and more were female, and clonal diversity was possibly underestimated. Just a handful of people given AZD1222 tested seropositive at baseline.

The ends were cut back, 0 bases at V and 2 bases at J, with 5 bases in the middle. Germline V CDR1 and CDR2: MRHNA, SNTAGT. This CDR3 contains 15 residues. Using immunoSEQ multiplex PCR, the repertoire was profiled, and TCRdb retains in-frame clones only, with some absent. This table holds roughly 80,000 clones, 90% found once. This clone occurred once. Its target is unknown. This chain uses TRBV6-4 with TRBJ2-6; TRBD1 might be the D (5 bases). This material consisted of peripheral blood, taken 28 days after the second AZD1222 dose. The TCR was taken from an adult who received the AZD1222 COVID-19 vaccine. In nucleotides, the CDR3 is TGTGCCAGCAGTGACTCAGGGGCTGGGGCCAACGTCCTGACTTTC. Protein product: CASSDSGAGANVLTF.